The rows below give T cell receptor beta chains drawn from one sample of a study of CD8 T cells in ankylosing spondylitis. TCRdb called the 5' RACE reads again in MiXCR, with one record for every CDR3 protein. This repertoire shows around 430,000 distinct CDR3 sequences, 15% to 20% found once; its top ten account for approximately 0.93%. The sample consisted of blood, either unsorted or a sorted T cell fraction (not recorded which). The receptors were sampled from a male donor with ankylosing spondylitis. Each CDR3 is given with its conserved first and last residue. Each record gives: clone size, D gene, V gene, J gene, CDR3 DNA, CDR3 protein. A D gene is named only where the DNA matches it firmly. A row's size may be missing; if present it is once, few, many or a size class.

size: NA
D: TRBD2
V: TRBV4-1
J: TRBJ2-5
DNA: TGCGCCAGCAGCCAGCAACTAGCGGGAGTGGGTTTAGAGACCCAGTACTTC
CDR3: CASSQQLAGVGLETQYF

size: NA
D: NA
V: TRBV12-3/TRBV12-4
J: TRBJ1-5
DNA: TGTGCCAGCAGTTTAGGACATCTTAACAATCAGCCCCAGCATTTT
CDR3: CASSLGHLNNQPQHF

size: NA
D: TRBD1
V: TRBV5-6
J: TRBJ2-7
DNA: TGTGCCAGCAGCGGTGGACAGGATCGGGGCGAGCAGTACTTC
CDR3: CASSGGQDRGEQYF

size: NA
D: NA
V: TRBV19
J: TRBJ1-2
DNA: TGTGCCAGTAGTCAGGGTCTTGGCTACACCTTC
CDR3: CASSQGLGYTF

size: few
D: TRBD1
V: TRBV5-6
J: TRBJ1-2
DNA: TGTGCCAGCAGCCGAGGACCCTTGACAGGGGACTATGGCTACACCTTC
CDR3: CASSRGPLTGDYGYTF

size: NA
D: NA
V: TRBV19
J: TRBJ1-1
DNA: TGTGCCAGCTATGGACAGAACACTGAAGCTTTCTTT
CDR3: CASYGQNTEAFF

size: many
D: NA
V: TRBV7-9
J: TRBJ1-2
DNA: TGTGCCAGCAGCTTTACCGTCTATGGCTACACCTTC
CDR3: CASSFTVYGYTF

size: NA
D: TRBD1
V: TRBV2
J: TRBJ1-2
DNA: TGTGCCAGCAGGGACTGGACAGGGGGTTTCTATGGCTACACCTTC
CDR3: CASRDWTGGFYGYTF

size: NA
D: NA
V: TRBV24-1
J: TRBJ2-2
DNA: TGTGCCACCAGTAACGCAGGGATTAACACCGGGGAGCTGTTTTTT
CDR3: CATSNAGINTGELFF

size: NA
D: NA
V: TRBV20-1
J: TRBJ2-7
DNA: TGCAGTGCCACCGCCCAGGGTGACGAGCAGTACTTC
CDR3: CSATAQGDEQYF

size: few
D: NA
V: TRBV10-3
J: TRBJ2-3
DNA: TGTGCCATCAGGGACACAGATACGCAGTATTTT
CDR3: CAIRDTDTQYF

size: NA
D: TRBD2
V: TRBV20-1
J: TRBJ2-2
DNA: TGCAGTGCCGGAAATGTAGCGGGAGTGGGTACCGGGGAGCTGTTTTTT
CDR3: CSAGNVAGVGTGELFF

size: once
D: NA
V: TRBV18
J: TRBJ2-7
DNA: TGTGCCAGCTCACCGGGACTGATGGAGGAGCAGTACTTC
CDR3: CASSPGLMEEQYF

size: NA
D: TRBD1
V: TRBV13
J: TRBJ2-1
DNA: TGTGCCAGCAGCCCCGATCTACAGGGGGCGCGCAATGAGCAGTTCTTC
CDR3: CASSPDLQGARNEQFF

size: few
D: NA
V: TRBV12-3/TRBV12-4
J: TRBJ2-7
DNA: TGTGCCAGCAGTGATAAACCCAGGAACTCCTACGAGCAGTACTTC
CDR3: CASSDKPRNSYEQYF

size: NA
D: TRBD1
V: TRBV6-1
J: TRBJ1-1
DNA: TGTGCCAGCAGCCGGGCAGGGGGGGAGATGAACACTGAAGCTTTCTTT
CDR3: CASSRAGGEMNTEAFF

size: NA
D: TRBD1
V: TRBV5-1
J: TRBJ2-2
DNA: TGCGCCAGCAGCAGAGGGGACAGGGGGACCGGGGAGCTGTTTTTT
CDR3: CASSRGDRGTGELFF

size: NA
D: NA
V: TRBV7-2
J: TRBJ2-5
DNA: TGTGCCAGCAGCCTAAGTTTGGAGACCCAGTACTTC
CDR3: CASSLSLETQYF

size: NA
D: TRBD1
V: TRBV20-1
J: TRBJ1-1
DNA: TGCAGTGCGCCCGGGACAGGGATAATAGGAAATGTGAACACTGAAGCTTTCTTT
CDR3: CSAPGTGIIGNVNTEAFF

size: NA
D: TRBD2
V: TRBV20-1
J: TRBJ2-3
DNA: TGCAGTGCTAGAAGGACTAGCGGGGTGAGCACAGATACGCAGTATTTT
CDR3: CSARRTSGVSTDTQYF

size: NA
D: NA
V: TRBV5-1
J: TRBJ2-5
DNA: TGCGCCAGCAGCTTGGCTTGGACGGGGCACCAAGAGACCCAGTACTTC
CDR3: CASSLAWTGHQETQYF

size: few
D: TRBD2
V: TRBV5-4
J: TRBJ2-1
DNA: TGTGCCAGCACCACGGGAGGGACTAGGGATGAGCAGTTCTTC
CDR3: CASTTGGTRDEQFF

size: many
D: TRBD1
V: TRBV5-1
J: TRBJ1-2
DNA: TGCGCCAGCAGCTTGGAGGGACAGTTTAACTATGGCTACACCTTC
CDR3: CASSLEGQFNYGYTF

size: many
D: NA
V: TRBV15
J: TRBJ1-1
DNA: TGTGCCACCAGCAGAGGGGGGGAGAACACTGAAGCTTTCTTT
CDR3: CATSRGGENTEAFF

size: many
D: NA
V: TRBV7-9
J: TRBJ1-5
DNA: TGTGCCAGCAGCTTACAGGGGTCTCTTCAGCCCCAGCATTTT
CDR3: CASSLQGSLQPQHF

size: NA
D: NA
V: TRBV4-3
J: TRBJ1-5
DNA: TGCGCCAGCAGCCAAGATCCCGGGGATCAGCCCCAGCATTTT
CDR3: CASSQDPGDQPQHF

size: NA
D: NA
V: TRBV12-3/TRBV12-4
J: TRBJ1-4
DNA: TGTGCCAGCAGGCGGGGGGCGGGTAATGAAAAACTGTTTTTT
CDR3: CASRRGAGNEKLFF

size: few
D: TRBD1
V: TRBV15
J: TRBJ2-4
DNA: TGTGCCACCGCCGACAGGGAGTCCAAAAACATTCAGTACTTC
CDR3: CATADRESKNIQYF

size: NA
D: NA
V: TRBV20-1
J: TRBJ1-6
DNA: TGCAGTGCTCCCGCGACGGATAATTCACCCCTCCACTTT
CDR3: CSAPATDNSPLHF

size: NA
D: NA
V: TRBV6-2/TRBV6-3
J: TRBJ2-3
DNA: TGTGCCAGCAGTACCCCTACTCCAGATACGCAGTATTTT
CDR3: CASSTPTPDTQYF